Listed below are T cell receptor beta chains from one sample, sequenced in a study of T cells in Graves' hyperthyroidism and ophthalmopathy. TCRdb itself ran the multiplex PCR reads through MiXCR, one entry per CDR3 protein. The repertoire holds 450,000 to 500,000 distinct CDR3 sequences, 22% seen once, with approximately 54% in the top ten. Input material: blood. The receptors originated from a woman aged 70-85 years with Graves' ophthalmopathy. CDR3s include the opening cysteine and the closing phenylalanine or tryptophan. A D gene is named only where the DNA matches it firmly. Rows give clone size only sometimes, using once, few, many, or a class for an expanded clone.

CDR3 DNA,CDR3 protein,clone size,D gene,V gene,J gene
TGCAGTGCTAAAGCGGGAGGGCCAAAAACCGGGGAGCTGTTTTTT,CSAKAGGPKTGELFF,few,TRBD2,TRBV20-1,TRBJ2-2
TGCAGCGTTGTTCGGGTCGGGATGAACACTGAAGCTTTCTTT,CSVVRVGMNTEAFF,few,.,TRBV29-1,TRBJ1-1
TGTGCCTGGCATCAGGGGTACTATGGCTACACCTTC,CAWHQGYYGYTF,few,.,TRBV30,TRBJ1-2
TGTGCCAGCAGTTTCGGACCCCTCTATGGCTACACCTTC,CASSFGPLYGYTF,few,.,TRBV28,TRBJ1-2
TGTGCCAGCAGTTTAGAGAGCTCCTATAATTCACCCCTCCACTTT,CASSLESSYNSPLHF,many,.,TRBV28,TRBJ1-6
TGTGCCAGCAGCCCCGTGGATACGCAGTATTTT,CASSPVDTQYF,few,.,TRBV12-3/TRBV12-4,TRBJ2-3
TGTGCCAGCAGCCCCAGGGGGGGGAAACTGTTTTTT,CASSPRGGKLFF,.,TRBD1,TRBV7-9,TRBJ1-4
TGTGCCAGCAGCTTGGACAGGGAATATAATTCACCCCTCCACTTT,CASSLDREYNSPLHF,.,.,TRBV5-8,TRBJ1-6
TGCAGCGTTGAAAGGTCAGGGAGGGGCTACACCTTC,CSVERSGRGYTF,.,.,TRBV29-1,TRBJ1-2
TGCGCCAGCAGCTTGGTGGGCAGCCGGAATGAGCAGTTCTTC,CASSLVGSRNEQFF,few,.,TRBV5-1,TRBJ2-1
TGTGCCAGCAGTTTCACAGGGGCGCGATCCACCGGGGAGCTGTTTTTT,CASSFTGARSTGELFF,.,TRBD1,TRBV6-1,TRBJ2-2
TGTGCCTGGAGTATACTAGCGGGGAGCACAGATACGCAGTATTTT,CAWSILAGSTDTQYF,few,TRBD2,TRBV30,TRBJ2-3
TGTGCCAGCAGCTTAATTGATGCGGGGGCAGATACGCAGTATTTT,CASSLIDAGADTQYF,few,TRBD2,TRBV7-3,TRBJ2-3
TGTGCCAGCAGTACCCGGGGGGAGGCCCAGGGGATGGCTTTCTTT,CASSTRGEAQGMAFF,few,.,TRBV6-1,TRBJ1-1
TGTGCCAGCAGACCCCTTCCGAAGAGCTCCTATAATTCACCCCTCCACTTT,CASRPLPKSSYNSPLHF,.,.,TRBV27,TRBJ1-6
TGTGCTAGTGGTTTGATCACAGGACTAAATCAGCCCCAGCATTTT,CASGLITGLNQPQHF,.,.,TRBV12-5,TRBJ1-5
TGTGCCAGTAGCGAACCGGGACAGGGTGCTGAAGCTTTCTTT,CASSEPGQGAEAFF,many,TRBD1,TRBV19,TRBJ1-1
TGTGCCAGCAGAACTCGGGGGGCGGGTACAGATACGCAGTATTTT,CASRTRGAGTDTQYF,many,.,TRBV12-3/TRBV12-4,TRBJ2-3
TGTGCCAGCATGGGACAGGGGTATGGCTACACCTTC,CASMGQGYGYTF,few,TRBD1,TRBV5-4,TRBJ1-2
TGTGCCAGCAAGACAGGAAAAAGGGAATCCTTTCAGCCCCAGCATTTT,CASKTGKRESFQPQHF,.,.,TRBV6-2/TRBV6-3,TRBJ1-5
TGTGCCAGCAGCGTAGGAGGTGGACTAGCGGCTTACGAGCAGTACTTC,CASSVGGGLAAYEQYF,.,TRBD2,TRBV9,TRBJ2-7